This TCR beta chain came from a study of OX40 agonist ivuxolimab in advanced cancers. Findings and caveats of the study: Normalized T-cell clonal expansion was also low in some nonresponders.

Regarding this clone: As yet, its antigen is unknown.

Germline trimming cut 6 bases from V and 5 bases from J; bases unmatched to any gene: 9. This CDR3 has 16 amino acids. The germline V gene encodes CDR1 ENHRY and CDR2 SYGVKD. TCRdb's copy holds only in-frame clones and misses some; the assay was immunoSEQ multiplex PCR. The sample yields 75,000 to 100,000 clones, under 90% seen once. The genes are TRBV10-3 and TRBJ2-3; 12 positions agree with TRBD2. Sequenced here: CD4+ or CD8+ T cells sorted from blood, sampled in a trial of the OX40 agonist ivuxolimab. This clonotype was sampled from an adult with an advanced solid tumor such as melanoma, head and neck, liver or kidney cancer. CDR3: CAIRRTSGDGGDTQYF. CDR3 DNA sequence: TGTGCCATCAGGAGGACTAGCGGGGACGGCGGAGATACGCAGTATTTT.